These 13 T cell receptor beta chains originate from one sample sequenced in a study of radiation and T cells in renal cell carcinoma. This sample's time point: baseline pretreatment blood. Treatment given: 15 Gy SBRT to primary tumor, nephrectomy 4 weeks later. The data were produced by immunoSEQ multiplex PCR, yet TCRdb's version contains in-frame clones alone and is incomplete. The sample holds 130,000 or so clones, around 78% seen once. Sequencing was performed on blood, taken from a patient whose treatment included radiotherapy and nephrectomy. The source of these receptors is a woman in her forties or fifties with renal cell carcinoma.

The chain uses TRBV6-5 and TRBJ2-7; D is ambiguous. CDR1 and CDR2 from the germline V gene are MNHEY and SVGAGI. Trimming pared 6 bases from V and 6 bases from J, leaving 12 bases between. The CDR3 totals 12 residues. The CDR3 DNA reads as TGTGCCAGCAGCAATGGGCACATCGAGCAGTACTTC. As protein: CASSNGHIEQYF.

The chain couples TRBV7-9 to TRBJ2-7, with TRBD2 matching 10 bases. CDR3 length: 17 amino acids. V shed 4 bases and J 0 bases; nucleotides not matched to a gene: 9. Germline loops: CDR1 SEHNR, CDR2 FQNEAQ (reference sequence). CDR3 region: CASSSRTGTSDSYEQYF. CDR3 nucleotide sequence: TGTGCCAGCAGCTCCCGCACGGGGACTAGCGACTCCTACGAGCAGTACTTC.

The chain joins TRBV5-4 to TRBJ2-1, with unresolved D. CDR3 length: 14 amino acids. CDR1 is SGHNT, CDR2 YYREEE, per germline (reference sequence). The ends were cut back, 1 base at V and 2 bases at J, with 7 bases in the middle. CDR3 DNA: TGTGCCAGCAGCTTGCGAGCGCCCTACAATGAGCAGTTCTTC. Translation: CASSLRAPYNEQFF.

V and J are TRBV6-5 and TRBJ2-1; D is perhaps TRBD2 (5 bases). V gave up 3 bases and J gave up 3 bases, with 12 bases separating them. The germline CDR1 and CDR2 sequences are MNHEY and SVGAGI. The CDR3 is 15 residues long. CDR3 DNA: TGTGCCAGCAGTTATCAACCTAGCCTCTACAATGAGCAGTTCTTC. Its protein product is CASSYQPSLYNEQFF.

The V and J genes are TRBV6-5 and TRBJ2-7; the D gene is possibly TRBD1 (5 bases). Germline V gene data show CDR1 as MNHEY and CDR2 as SVGAGI. The V end lost 5 bases, the J end lost 5 bases, and 16 bases lay between the germline ends. The CDR3 is 14 residues long. The CDR3 nucleotides are TGTGCCAGCAGTCAGAGCAGGGTATCGCACGAGCAGTACTTC. Its translation is CASSQSRVSHEQYF.

J is TRBJ2-1 and V is TRBV9, with D unresolved. V was pared by 0 bases and J by 9 bases, with 13 bases between. Looked up from germline, CDR1 is SGDLS and CDR2 is YYNGEE. The length of the CDR3 is 14 residues. DNA for the CDR3: TGTGCCAGCAGCGTAGACCCCTCGTCCCCTGAGCAGTTCTTC. Translated: CASSVDPSSPEQFF.

V is TRBV7-8 and J is TRBJ2-6, with 7 bases aligning to TRBD1. Losses at the gene ends were 6 bases for V and 0 bases for J; bases not matched to a gene: 8. CDR3 size: 17 residues. Germline V gene data show CDR1 as SGHVS and CDR2 as FQNEAQ. The DNA of the CDR3 is TGTGCCAGCAGTCGGGACAGAAACCCCTCTGGGGCCAACGTCCTGACTTTC. It translates to CASSRDRNPSGANVLTF. The entire variable domain, with the rest obtained from reference TRBV7-8 and TRBJ2-6, is as follows: GAGVSQSPRYKVAKRGQDVALRCDPISGHVSLFWYQQALGQGPEFLTYFQNEAQLDKSGLPSDRFFAERPEGSVSTLKIQRTQQEDSAVYLCASSRDRNPSGANVLTFGAGSRLTVL.

The V and J genes are TRBV6-6 and TRBJ1-1; D gene uncertain. Germline assignment: CDR1 MNHNY and CDR2 SVGAGI (reference sequence). The CDR3 spans 15 residues. The V end lost 6 bases, the J end lost 2 bases, and 16 bases lay between the germline ends. The CDR3 DNA reads as TGTGCCAGCAGCCTTGGCGTGGGGATTAACACTGAAGCTTTCTTT. Translated, it gives CASSLGVGINTEAFF.

J is TRBJ1-1 and V is TRBV5-8, with a weak D call TRBD1 (6 bases). Trimming took off 1 base at V and 5 bases at J, with 12 bases between the two ends. This CDR3 comprises 14 residues. The germline V gene encodes CDR1 SGHTS and CDR2 YDEGEE. The CDR3: CASSLTRGGTEAFF. The CDR3 DNA sequence: TGTGCCAGCAGCTTGACCAGGGGCGGGACTGAAGCTTTCTTT. Filled out from reference TRBV5-8 and TRBJ1-1, the complete variable domain reads EAGVTQSPTHLIKTRGQQATLRCSPISGHTSVYWYQQALGLGLQFLLWYDEGEERNRGNFPPRFSGRQFPNYSSELNVNALELEDSALYLCASSLTRGGTEAFFGQGTRLTVV.

J is TRBJ1-2 and V is TRBV29-1; the D gene is possibly TRBD1 (5 bases). Trimming left V 4 bases short and J 7 bases short, with 16 bases between. The germline gives CDR1 SQVTM, CDR2 ANQGSEA. The CDR3 length is 13 residues. The CDR3 sequence is CSVAGRSFFGYTF. The CDR3, as DNA: TGCAGCGTTGCGGGACGGTCCTTTTTTGGCTACACCTTC.

The chain links TRBV4-1 to TRBJ1-1; D is undetermined. Trimming removed 2 bases at V and 0 bases at J, with 10 bases between. The CDR3 contains 15 residues. Germline V gene sequence: CDR1 MGHRA, CDR2 YSYEKL. CDR3 nucleotides: TGCGCCAGCAGCCAATCTCCGGTGGTGAACACTGAAGCTTTCTTT. Encoded protein: CASSQSPVVNTEAFF.

The rearrangement joins TRBV18 to TRBJ1-5; D ambiguous. This CDR3 contains 15 residues. Deletions cut 6 bases from V and 3 bases from J, with 15 bases between. Per germline, CDR1 KGHSH and CDR2 LQKENI. This CDR3 reads CASSPSTVNNQPQHF. CDR3 DNA sequence: TGTGCCAGCTCCCCTAGCACTGTTAACAATCAGCCCCAGCATTTT. The whole variable domain, remainder taken from reference TRBV18 and TRBJ1-5, is NAGVMQNPRHLVRRRGQEARLRCSPMKGHSHVYWYRQLPEEGLKFMVYLQKENIIDESGMPKERFSAEFPKEGPSILRIQQVVRGDSAAYFCASSPSTVNNQPQHFGDGTRLSIL.

This clone was seen a single time. The CDR3 sequence: CASSTIGQGRLRDTEAFF. CDR3 coding DNA: TGTGCCAGTTCGACTATTGGGCAGGGGAGGCTTCGGGACACTGAAGCTTTCTTT. The V and J genes are TRBV19 and TRBJ1-1, with D possibly matching TRBD1 (6 bases). CDR3 length: 18 residues. Germline V lookup: CDR1 LNHDA, CDR2 SQIVND (reference sequence). V was clipped by 8 bases and J by 3 bases, with 28 bases between them.